This passage covers 28 T cell receptor beta chains from one sample sequenced in a study of cytomegalovirus exposure and HLA in healthy donors. Both 60 Vbeta primers and 13 Jbeta primers went into the PCR. Only in-frame clones appear in the TCRdb table, and some are missing; sequencing was by immunoSEQ multiplex PCR. This sample has fewer than 120,000 clones, with around 83% found just once. The specimen was PBMCs. Receptors were obtained from a woman aged 55-69 years in good health and CMV-seropositive.

In its sample, this clone was seen a few times. The V call is TRBV4-1, the J call TRBJ1-1; the D is unclear. Germline V lookup: CDR1 MGHRA, CDR2 YSYEKL. The CDR3 is 13 amino acids. V dropped 3 bases and J dropped 1 base, with 6 bases sitting between them. In DNA, the CDR3 is TGCGCCAGCAGCCAGAACAGGAACACTGAAGCTTTCTTT. It specifies CASSQNRNTEAFF.

The V and J genes are TRBV5-1 and TRBJ2-1; D is possibly TRBD2 (5 bases). Germline assignment: CDR1 SGHRS and CDR2 YFSETQ. CDR3 size: 13 residues. V was pared by 4 bases and J by 12 bases, with 17 bases between. As DNA, the CDR3 is TGCGCCAGCAGCCCGGAGGAACAGATGAGGCAGTTCTTC. Translation gives CASSPEEQMRQFF.

This clone appeared a few times. The chain carries TRBV6-1 and TRBJ2-1; 10 bases are a match to TRBD2. The junction had 7 bases not matched to a gene; V was cut back by 7 bases and J by 4 bases. Per germline, CDR1 MNHNS and CDR2 SASEGT. This CDR3 is built from 15 residues. The CDR3 spells CASILTSGMYNEQFF. DNA for the CDR3: TGTGCCAGCATTCTCACTAGCGGGATGTACAATGAGCAGTTCTTC.

The J gene is TRBJ2-1, the V gene TRBV6-5; 7 bases line up with TRBD2. The V segment lost 5 bases and the J segment 14 bases; nucleotides outside the gene matches: 6. Germline CDR1 is MNHEY and CDR2 is SVGAGI. CDR3 length: 11 amino acids. CDR3 sequence reads: CASSLGTKEFF. Here the CDR3 DNA reads TGTGCCAGCAGTCTCGGGACTAAAGAGTTCTTC.

This clone appeared a few times. The chain is built from TRBV4-1 and TRBJ2-3, with D possibly matching TRBD2 (5 bases). The CDR3 runs to 16 residues. Germline V gene sequence: CDR1 MGHRA, CDR2 YSYEKL. The V gene lost 2 bases and the J gene lost 9 bases, with 21 bases spanning the gap. The CDR3 region has the DNA TGCGCCAGCAGCCAACAACCGGGAACCAGATGGTCCACGCAGTATTTT. Translated: CASSQQPGTRWSTQYF.

The chain is built from TRBV2 and TRBJ1-5, with 8 bases that match TRBD1. The CDR3 extends over 14 amino acids. V lost 3 bases, J lost 6 bases, and 4 bases stayed unmatched. Germline V lookup: CDR1 SNHLY, CDR2 FYNNEI. The CDR3, as DNA: TGTGCCAGCAGTGACCGGACAGGGCGTCAGCCCCAGCATTTT. Its protein product is CASSDRTGRQPQHF.

The chain employs TRBV2 and TRBJ1-2, with D unresolved. V dropped 3 bases and J dropped 8 bases, with 16 bases sitting between them. The CDR3 has 14 residues. Germline V gene sequence: CDR1 SNHLY, CDR2 FYNNEI. The CDR3 spells CASSEEYSAWGYTF. The CDR3 region has the DNA TGTGCCAGCAGTGAGGAGTATTCAGCGTGGGGCTACACCTTC.

The V gene is TRBV6-6, the J gene TRBJ1-1; TRBD1 matches 7 bases. The CDR3 has 14 residues. V lost 5 bases to trimming and J lost 1 base; unmatched junction nucleotides: 4. Germline CDR1 MNHNY, CDR2 SVGAGI (reference sequence). The CDR3 bases are TGTGCCAGCAGTACCGGGACAGAGAACACTGAAGCTTTCTTT. Translated, it gives CASSTGTENTEAFF.

In this sample, this clone turned up a few times. This chain links TRBV30 with TRBJ1-4, with 9 positions matching TRBD1. Trimming took 0 bases from V and 5 from J; bases not matched to a gene: 10. The CDR3 is 17 amino acids. Germline loops: CDR1 GTSNPN, CDR2 SVGIG (reference sequence). CDR3 region: CAWSVRQGGFANEKLFF. CDR3 coding DNA: TGTGCCTGGAGTGTCCGACAGGGGGGATTTGCAAATGAAAAACTGTTTTTT.

The chain couples TRBV7-9 to TRBJ2-3; 10 bases match TRBD2. The CDR3 contains 14 residues. Germline CDR1 is SEHNR and CDR2 is FQNEAQ (reference sequence). Trimming at V came to 4 bases and at J to 6 bases, leaving 4 bases not matched to a gene. CDR3 amino acids: CASSWGLATDTQYF. For the CDR3, the DNA is TGTGCCAGCAGCTGGGGACTAGCGACTGATACGCAGTATTTT.

The chain links TRBV25-1 to TRBJ1-6; possible D gene TRBD1, 6 bases. V was shortened by 4 bases and J by 12 bases, with 13 bases between the two germline ends. Germline CDR1 and CDR2: MGHDK and SYGVNS. This CDR3 is 13 amino acids long. The CDR3 DNA is TGTGCCAGCAGTGCTGGGCAGGGGAGACCCCTCCACTTT. Amino acids: CASSAGQGRPLHF.

J is TRBJ1-1 and V is TRBV5-1; 10 bases match TRBD1. From germline, CDR1 is SGHRS and CDR2 YFSETQ. Trimming took 4 bases from V and 1 from J; bases not matched to a gene: 4. The CDR3 is made up of 15 amino acids. The CDR3 bases are TGCGCCAGCAGCCCTCGACAGGGGGCGAACACTGAAGCTTTCTTT. Its translation: CASSPRQGANTEAFF.

The chain combines TRBV6-1 with TRBJ2-4; D is possibly TRBD1 (6 bases). The V end lost 0 bases, the J end lost 1 base, and 13 bases lay between the germline ends. Germline CDR1 MNHNS, CDR2 SASEGT. This CDR3 has 17 residues. The CDR3 loop is CASSEAWQGSAKNIQYF. CDR3 sequence (DNA): TGTGCCAGCAGTGAAGCGTGGCAGGGGTCGGCCAAAAACATTCAGTACTTC.

The chain couples TRBV9 to TRBJ2-1; 14 bases align to TRBD2. This CDR3 has 16 amino acids. J lost 8 bases, V lost 2 bases, and 6 bases had no gene match. Germline values: CDR1 SGDLS, CDR2 YYNGEE. CDR3 sequence reads: CASSVLGLAGADEQFF. CDR3 sequence (DNA): TGTGCCAGCAGCGTCCTGGGACTAGCGGGAGCGGATGAGCAGTTCTTC.

This clone was seen only a few times. The chain joins TRBV28 to TRBJ2-7; TRBD2 matches at 7 bases. CDR3 length: 16 amino acids. Looked up from germline, CDR1 is MDHEN and CDR2 is SYDVKM. The junction had 16 bases not matched to a gene; V was cut back by 6 bases and J by 5 bases. The CDR3 sequence: CASRPSGTMGLHEQYF. Written as DNA, the CDR3 is TGTGCCAGCAGACCCTCCGGGACTATGGGGCTCCACGAGCAGTACTTC.

V usage is TRBV13 and J usage is TRBJ2-6, with 7 bases that match TRBD1. The V gene end was trimmed by 5 bases and the J gene end by 0 bases; junction bases not matched to a gene: 7. The CDR3 is 17 amino acids. Germline CDR1 reads PRHDT; CDR2 reads FYEKMQ (reference sequence). In nucleotides, the CDR3 is TGTGCCAGCAGCCTTTATCCAGGGGGCTCTGGGGCCAACGTCCTGACTTTC. Its protein is CASSLYPGGSGANVLTF.

The rearrangement joins TRBV29-1 to TRBJ2-7; the D gene is possibly TRBD1 (5 bases). Deletions cut 4 bases from V and 3 bases from J, with 22 bases between. The CDR3 totals 16 residues. CDR1 is SQVTM and CDR2 is ANQGSEA in the germline V gene. CDR3 nucleotide sequence: TGCAGCGTTGTTCCAGGGATATTCGAAACGAACTACGAGCAGTACTTC. Residues: CSVVPGIFETNYEQYF.

V is TRBV7-3 and J is TRBJ1-3; a possible D gene is TRBD1 (6 bases). The CDR3 is 15 residues long. Germline V gene sequence: CDR1 SGHTA, CDR2 FQGTGA. V was clipped by 5 bases and J by 4 bases, with 15 bases between them. CDR3 sequence (DNA): TGTGCCAGCAGCCGCGGGGGCGGTACAGGAAACACCATATATTTT. Translated: CASSRGGGTGNTIYF. The whole variable domain, filled in from reference TRBV7-3 and TRBJ1-3, reads GAGVSQTPSNKVTEKGKYVELRCDPISGHTALYWYRQSLGQGPEFLIYFQGTGAADDSGLPNDRFFAVRPEGSVSTLKIQRTERGDSAVYLCASSRGGGTGNTIYFGEGSWLTVV.

Worth noting for this clone: A read error may account for a junction end that differs from germline. The V gene is TRBV27, the J gene TRBJ2-7; 8 positions match TRBD1. The germline V gene has CDR1 MNHEY and CDR2 SMNVEV (reference sequence). CDR3 length: 16 residues. CDR3 region: CASSLSWGDRSYEQCF. CDR3 in DNA: TGTGCCAGCAGTTTATCGTGGGGGGACAGGTCCTACGAGCAGTGCTTC.

This clone was seen only once. This chain connects TRBV5-1 to TRBJ2-1, with D possibly matching TRBD1 (7 bases). Germline CDR1 and CDR2: SGHRS and YFSETQ. The CDR3 contains 16 residues. The V end lost 0 bases, the J end lost 4 bases, and 14 bases lay between the germline ends. Here the CDR3 reads CASSLANQGGYNEQFF. The DNA for the CDR3 is TGCGCCAGCAGCTTGGCAAACCAGGGGGGATACAATGAGCAGTTCTTC.

The chain employs TRBV5-1 and TRBJ2-3; 9 bases map to TRBD2. The CDR3 length is 14 residues. The J segment lost 6 bases and the V segment lost 3 bases, leaving 5 bases of the junction unmatched. Looked up from germline, CDR1 is SGHRS and CDR2 is YFSETQ. CDR3 protein: CASSSASGTDTQYF. The CDR3 DNA is TGCGCCAGCAGCTCCGCTAGCGGGACGGATACGCAGTATTTT.

This clone occurred once. The chain recombines TRBV9 with TRBJ2-5, with D unclear. The germline V gene encodes CDR1 SGDLS and CDR2 YYNGEE. The CDR3 runs 15 residues. Trimming removed 0 bases at V and 1 base at J, with 10 bases between. The CDR3 loop reads CASSVDLRSQETQYF. Here the CDR3 DNA reads TGTGCCAGCAGCGTAGATTTGCGTTCCCAAGAGACCCAGTACTTC.

The chain uses TRBV7-8 and TRBJ2-1; 11 positions agree with TRBD2. CDR1 and CDR2 (germline): SGHVS, FQNEAQ. J was trimmed by 6 bases and V by 4 bases; bases with no gene match: 14. This CDR3 is built from 18 residues. This CDR3 is CASSSSRLAGISRNEQFF. CDR3 nucleotides: TGTGCCAGCAGCTCCTCAAGACTAGCGGGAATTTCCCGCAATGAGCAGTTCTTC.

The chain combines TRBV5-1 with TRBJ2-1, with 7 bases that match TRBD1. Trimming at V came to 6 bases and at J to 10 bases, leaving 13 bases not matched to a gene. CDR3 size: 14 residues. Germline V CDR1 and CDR2: SGHRS, YFSETQ. CDR3 bases: TGCGCCAGCACACCAGGGACAGCCGGGATGGAGCAGTTCTTC. Amino acids: CASTPGTAGMEQFF.

This clone was seen only once. The rearrangement links TRBV28 to TRBJ2-7; D is possibly TRBD2 (6 bases). The CDR3 contains 12 residues. Trimming stripped 5 bases from V and 6 bases from J, with 11 bases between. Looked up from germline, CDR1 is MDHEN and CDR2 is SYDVKM. CDR3 sequence (DNA): TGTGCCAGCAGTACGACGGGAGTCGAGCAGTACTTC. It translates to CASSTTGVEQYF.

The genes are TRBV29-1 and TRBJ2-7, with D perhaps TRBD2 (5 bases). V was shortened by 4 bases and J by 9 bases, with 16 bases between the two germline ends. The germline gives CDR1 SQVTM, CDR2 ANQGSEA. The CDR3 spans 12 residues. The CDR3 here is CSVVSMGDWQYF. CDR3 DNA: TGCAGCGTTGTTTCCATGGGAGACTGGCAGTACTTC.

This rearrangement joins TRBV11-3 to TRBJ2-3; D unclear. Germline V lookup: CDR1 SGHNT, CDR2 YENEEA. V was trimmed by 3 bases and J by 0 bases, leaving 7 bases between them. This CDR3 contains 14 residues. The CDR3 DNA is TGTGCCAGCAGCTTGCGTGAGAGCACAGATACGCAGTATTTT. Protein product: CASSLRESTDTQYF.

J is TRBJ1-1 and V is TRBV29-1; the D gene is possibly TRBD1 (6 bases). This CDR3 spans 12 amino acids. Germline V lookup: CDR1 SQVTM, CDR2 ANQGSEA. V was trimmed by 6 bases and J by 2 bases, leaving 10 bases between them. CDR3: CSVEQGNTEAFF. As DNA, the CDR3 is TGCAGCGTCGAACAGGGAAACACTGAAGCTTTCTTT.